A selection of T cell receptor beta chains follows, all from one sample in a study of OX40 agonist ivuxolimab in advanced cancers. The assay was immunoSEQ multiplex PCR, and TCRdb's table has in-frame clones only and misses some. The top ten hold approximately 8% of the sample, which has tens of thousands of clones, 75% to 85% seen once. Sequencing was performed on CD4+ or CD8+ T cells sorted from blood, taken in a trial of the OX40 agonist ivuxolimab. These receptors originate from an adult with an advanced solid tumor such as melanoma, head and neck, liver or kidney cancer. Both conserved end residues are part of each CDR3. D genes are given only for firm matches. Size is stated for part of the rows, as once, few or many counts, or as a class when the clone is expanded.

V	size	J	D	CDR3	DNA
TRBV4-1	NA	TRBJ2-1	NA	CASSHESYAGLFF	TGCGCCAGCAGCCACGAGTCCTACGCTGGATTGTTCTTC
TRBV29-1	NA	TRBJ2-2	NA	CGVEDTAGLRGSGELFF	TGCGGCGTTGAAGATACCGCAGGTTTGAGGGGTTCCGGGGAGCTGTTTTTT
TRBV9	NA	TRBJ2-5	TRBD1	CASSPGTGVETQYF	TGTGCCAGCAGCCCCGGCACAGGGGTGGAGACCCAGTACTTC
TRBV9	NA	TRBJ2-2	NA	CASMGLGGVTGELFF	TGTGCCAGCATGGGGTTAGGCGGAGTCACCGGGGAGCTGTTTTTT
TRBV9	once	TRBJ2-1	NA	CASSVEGYVKDEQFF	TGTGCCAGCAGCGTAGAGGGATATGTCAAAGATGAGCAGTTCTTC
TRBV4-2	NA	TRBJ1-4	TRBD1	CASSPSDRGNEKLFF	TGTGCCAGCAGCCCATCCGACAGGGGAAATGAAAAACTGTTTTTT
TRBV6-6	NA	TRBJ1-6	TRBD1	CASSGRGQNYNSPLHF	TGTGCCAGCAGTGGAAGGGGACAGAACTATAATTCACCCCTCCACTTT
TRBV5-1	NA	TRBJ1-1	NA	CASSFSRVDTEAFF	TGCGCCAGCAGCTTCTCGAGGGTTGACACTGAAGCTTTCTTT
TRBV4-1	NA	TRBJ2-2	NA	CASSQDGGELFF	TGCGCCAGCAGCCAAGATGGCGGGGAGCTGTTTTTT
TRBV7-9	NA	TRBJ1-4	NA	CASSATGAGEKLFF	TGTGCCAGCAGCGCCACCGGGGCAGGGGAAAAACTGTTTTTT
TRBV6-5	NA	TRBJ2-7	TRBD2	CASSPGLAGVEQYF	TGTGCCAGCAGTCCGGGACTAGCGGGGGTCGAGCAGTACTTC
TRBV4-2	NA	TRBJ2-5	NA	CASSQSPPGSETQYF	TGTGCCAGCAGCCAATCCCCCCCGGGATCCGAGACCCAGTACTTC
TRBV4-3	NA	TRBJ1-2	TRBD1	CASSQSGGASYGYTF	TGCGCCAGCAGCCAATCAGGGGGCGCGTCCTATGGCTACACCTTC
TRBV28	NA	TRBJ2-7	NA	CASSLTQGLPYEQYF	TGTGCCAGCAGTTTAACGCAGGGGCTGCCCTACGAGCAGTACTTC
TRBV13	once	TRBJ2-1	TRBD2	CASSSPGLAGGYNEQFF	TGTGCCAGCAGCTCACCGGGACTAGCGGGGGGATATAATGAGCAGTTCTTC
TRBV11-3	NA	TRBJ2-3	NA	CASSFRAVTDTQYF	TGTGCCAGCAGCTTTCGGGCAGTCACAGATACGCAGTATTTT
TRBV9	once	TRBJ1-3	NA	CASSVGTGGNTIYF	TGTGCCAGCAGCGTAGGGACGGGTGGAAACACCATATATTTT
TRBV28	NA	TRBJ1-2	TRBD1	CASSFSAEGTGVGYTF	TGTGCCAGCAGTTTTTCCGCCGAGGGGACAGGGGTCGGCTACACCTTC
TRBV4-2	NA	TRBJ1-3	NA	CASSQEETGRTGNTIYF	TGTGCCAGCAGCCAAGAGGAAACGGGGAGAACTGGAAACACCATATATTTT
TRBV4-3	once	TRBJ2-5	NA	CASSLTLGQETQYF	TGCGCCAGCAGCCTTACCTTGGGCCAAGAGACCCAGTACTTC
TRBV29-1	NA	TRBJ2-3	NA	CSVEDRGNTDTQYF	TGCAGCGTTGAAGATCGCGGGAACACAGATACGCAGTATTTT
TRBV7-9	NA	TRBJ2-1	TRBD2	CASSAGLAANEQFF	TGTGCCAGCAGCGCGGGACTAGCGGCCAATGAGCAGTTCTTC
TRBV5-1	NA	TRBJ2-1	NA	CASSLGRAYNEQFF	TGCGCCAGCAGCTTAGGGAGAGCCTACAATGAGCAGTTCTTC
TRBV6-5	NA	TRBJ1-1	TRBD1	CASTGGTEAFF	TGTGCCTCGACAGGGGGCACTGAAGCTTTCTTT
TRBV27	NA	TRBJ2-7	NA	CASSLRQGGNEQYF	TGTGCCAGCAGTTTACGACAGGGAGGGAACGAGCAGTACTTC
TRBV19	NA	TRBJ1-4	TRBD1	CASSGSGQGLEKLFF	TGTGCCAGTAGTGGTTCGGGACAGGGTTTAGAAAAACTGTTTTTT
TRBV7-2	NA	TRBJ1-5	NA	CASSLVPPVGANQPQHF	TGTGCCAGCAGCTTAGTGCCCCCGGTGGGGGCTAATCAGCCCCAGCATTTT
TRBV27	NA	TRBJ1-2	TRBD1	CASRYSTGKNYGYTF	TGTGCCAGCAGATACTCGACAGGGAAAAACTATGGCTACACCTTC
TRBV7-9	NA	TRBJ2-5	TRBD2	CASSLPVAGPSGEQYF	TGTGCCAGCAGCCTCCCTGTAGCGGGGCCCTCCGGGGAGCAGTACTTC
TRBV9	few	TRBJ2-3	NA	CASSASSSTDTQYF	TGTGCCAGCAGCGCCAGTTCTAGCACAGATACGCAGTATTTT
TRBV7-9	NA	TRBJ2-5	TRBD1	CASSQDRGRETQYF	TGTGCCAGCAGCCAGGACAGGGGGCGCGAGACCCAGTACTTC
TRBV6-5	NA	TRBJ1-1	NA	CATADYTEAFF	TGTGCCACGGCCGATTACACTGAAGCTTTCTTT
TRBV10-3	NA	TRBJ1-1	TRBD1	CAIREPGQGREAFF	TGTGCCATCAGAGAACCGGGACAGGGGAGGGAAGCTTTCTTT
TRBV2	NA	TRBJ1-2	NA	CASGTIGLLGYTF	TGTGCCAGCGGTACCATCGGGCTCCTCGGCTACACCTTC
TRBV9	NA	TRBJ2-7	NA	CASSPYADSHEQYF	TGTGCCAGCAGCCCATATGCGGACTCCCACGAGCAGTACTTC
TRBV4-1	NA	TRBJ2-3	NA	CASSTAGRSTDTQYF	TGCGCCAGCAGTACCGCAGGGAGGAGCACAGATACGCAGTATTTT
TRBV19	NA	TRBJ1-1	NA	CASSISLGANTEAFF	TGTGCCAGTAGTATTTCCCTAGGGGCGAACACTGAAGCTTTCTTT
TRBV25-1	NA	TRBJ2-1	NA	CASSDIGRDRAKNEQFF	TGTGCCAGCAGTGATATTGGTAGGGATCGGGCAAAAAATGAGCAGTTCTTC
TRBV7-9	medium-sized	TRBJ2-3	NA	CASSLWASPSADTQYF	TGTGCCAGCAGCTTATGGGCTAGCCCGTCAGCGGATACGCAGTATTTT
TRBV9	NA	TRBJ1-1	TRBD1	CASSLAGGTGNTEAFF	TGTGCCAGCAGTTTAGCAGGGGGGACAGGTAACACTGAAGCTTTCTTT
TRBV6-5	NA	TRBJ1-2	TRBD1	CASSLGTGRGYTF	TGTGCCAGCAGTTTAGGGACAGGTCGTGGCTACACCTTC
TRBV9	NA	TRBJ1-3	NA	CASSPHVGLISGNTIYF	TGTGCCAGCAGCCCCCATGTGGGACTGATCTCTGGAAACACCATATATTTT
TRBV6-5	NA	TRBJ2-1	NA	CASSPGPWNEQFF	TGTGCCAGCAGCCCCGGACCTTGGAATGAGCAGTTCTTC
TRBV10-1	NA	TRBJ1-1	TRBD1	CASSEHGTAGEAFF	TGCGCCAGCAGTGAGCACGGGACAGCCGGTGAAGCTTTCTTT
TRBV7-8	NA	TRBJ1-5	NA	CASSWESRTQNSNQPQHF	TGTGCCAGCAGCTGGGAAAGCCGCACACAGAATAGCAATCAGCCCCAGCATTTT
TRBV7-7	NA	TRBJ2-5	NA	CASSLSLEGVQETQYF	TGTGCTAGCAGCTTAAGTCTAGAGGGGGTGCAAGAGACCCAGTACTTC
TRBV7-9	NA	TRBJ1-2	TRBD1	CASSSPYATGVNYGYTF	TGTGCCAGCAGCTCCCCCTATGCGACAGGGGTTAACTATGGCTACACCTTC